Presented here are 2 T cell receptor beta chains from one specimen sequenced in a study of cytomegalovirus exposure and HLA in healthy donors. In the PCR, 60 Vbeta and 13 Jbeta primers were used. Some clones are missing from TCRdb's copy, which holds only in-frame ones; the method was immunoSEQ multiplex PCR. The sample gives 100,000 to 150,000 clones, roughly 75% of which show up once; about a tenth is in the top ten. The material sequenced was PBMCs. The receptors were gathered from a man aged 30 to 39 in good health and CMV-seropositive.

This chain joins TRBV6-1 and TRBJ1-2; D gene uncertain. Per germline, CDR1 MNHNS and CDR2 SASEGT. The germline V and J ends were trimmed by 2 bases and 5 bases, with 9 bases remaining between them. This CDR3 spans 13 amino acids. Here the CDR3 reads CASSESGPYGYTF. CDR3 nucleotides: TGTGCCAGCAGTGAAAGTGGCCCATATGGCTACACCTTC.

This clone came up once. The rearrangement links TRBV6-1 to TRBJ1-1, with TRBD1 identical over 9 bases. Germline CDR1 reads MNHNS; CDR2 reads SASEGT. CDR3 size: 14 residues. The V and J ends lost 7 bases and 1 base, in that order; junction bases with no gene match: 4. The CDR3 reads CASTRTGANTEAFF. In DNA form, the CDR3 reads TGTGCCAGCACCCGGACAGGGGCGAACACTGAAGCTTTCTTT.